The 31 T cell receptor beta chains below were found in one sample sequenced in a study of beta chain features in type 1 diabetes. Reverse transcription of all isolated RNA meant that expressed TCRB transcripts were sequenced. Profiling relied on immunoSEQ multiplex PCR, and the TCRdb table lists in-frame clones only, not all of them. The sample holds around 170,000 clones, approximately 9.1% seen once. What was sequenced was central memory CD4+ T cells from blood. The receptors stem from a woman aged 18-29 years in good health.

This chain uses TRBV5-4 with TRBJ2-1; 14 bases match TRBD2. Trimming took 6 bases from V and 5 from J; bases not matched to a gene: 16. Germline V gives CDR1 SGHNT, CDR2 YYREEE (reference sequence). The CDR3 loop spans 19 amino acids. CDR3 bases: TGTGCCAGCACCTCGGCAGGACTAGCGGGAGGTAGGGGGCACAATGAGCAGTTCTTC. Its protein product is CASTSAGLAGGRGHNEQFF.

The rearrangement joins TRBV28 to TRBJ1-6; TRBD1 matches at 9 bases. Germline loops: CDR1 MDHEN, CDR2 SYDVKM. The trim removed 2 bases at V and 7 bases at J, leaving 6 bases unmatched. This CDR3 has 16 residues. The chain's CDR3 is CASSLLYRGPNSPLHF. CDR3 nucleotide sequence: TGTGCCAGCAGTTTACTCTACAGGGGGCCCAATTCACCCCTCCACTTT.

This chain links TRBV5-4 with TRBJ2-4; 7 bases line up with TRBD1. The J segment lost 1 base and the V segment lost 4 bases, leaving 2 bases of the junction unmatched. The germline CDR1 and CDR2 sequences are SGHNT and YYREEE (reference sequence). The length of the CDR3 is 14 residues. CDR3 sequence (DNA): TGTGCCAGCAGCCTACAGGGGGCCAAAAACATTCAGTACTTC. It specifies CASSLQGAKNIQYF.

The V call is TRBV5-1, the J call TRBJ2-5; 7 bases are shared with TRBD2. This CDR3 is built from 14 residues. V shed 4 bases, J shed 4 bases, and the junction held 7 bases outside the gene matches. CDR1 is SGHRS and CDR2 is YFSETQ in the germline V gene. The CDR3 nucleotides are TGCGCCAGCAGCGTACCGGGGGGAGTAGAGACCCAGTACTTC. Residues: CASSVPGGVETQYF.

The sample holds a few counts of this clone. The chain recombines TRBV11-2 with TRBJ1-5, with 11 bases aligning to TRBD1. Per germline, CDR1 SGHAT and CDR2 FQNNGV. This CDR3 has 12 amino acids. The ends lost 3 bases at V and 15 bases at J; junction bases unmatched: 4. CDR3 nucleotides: TGTGCCAGCAGCTTGGACAGGGGGCCGATGCATTTT. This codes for CASSLDRGPMHF.

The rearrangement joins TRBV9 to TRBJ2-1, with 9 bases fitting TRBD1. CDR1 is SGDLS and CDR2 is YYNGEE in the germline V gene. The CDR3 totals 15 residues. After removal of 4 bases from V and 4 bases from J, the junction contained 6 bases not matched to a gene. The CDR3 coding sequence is TGTGCCAGCAGCCCCGGGACAGGGTATTACAATGAGCAGTTCTTC. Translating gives CASSPGTGYYNEQFF.

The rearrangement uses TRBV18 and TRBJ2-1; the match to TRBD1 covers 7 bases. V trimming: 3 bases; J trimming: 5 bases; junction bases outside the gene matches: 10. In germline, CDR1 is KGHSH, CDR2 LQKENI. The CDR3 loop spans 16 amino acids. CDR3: CASSPTGAGGNNEQFF. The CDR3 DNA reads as TGTGCCAGCTCACCCACCGGGGCAGGGGGAAACAATGAGCAGTTCTTC.

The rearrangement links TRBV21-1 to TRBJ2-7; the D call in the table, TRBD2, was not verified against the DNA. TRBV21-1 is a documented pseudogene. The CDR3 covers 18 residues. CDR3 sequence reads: CASSTAGGLFTTFYEQYF. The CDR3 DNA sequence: TGTGCCAGCAGCACGGCGGGGGGACTCTTCACCACCTTCTACGAGCAGTACTTC.

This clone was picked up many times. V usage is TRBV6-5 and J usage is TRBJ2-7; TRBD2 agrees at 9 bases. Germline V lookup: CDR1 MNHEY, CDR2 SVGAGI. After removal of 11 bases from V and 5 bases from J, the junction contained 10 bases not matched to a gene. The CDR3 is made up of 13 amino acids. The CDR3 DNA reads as TGTGCCTCCCGGCGGGGGGGGAGCGACGAGCAGTACTTC. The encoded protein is CASRRGGSDEQYF.

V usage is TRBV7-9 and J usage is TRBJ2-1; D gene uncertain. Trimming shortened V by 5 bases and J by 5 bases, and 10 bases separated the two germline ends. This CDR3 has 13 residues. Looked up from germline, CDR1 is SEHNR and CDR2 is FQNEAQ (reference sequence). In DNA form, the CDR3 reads TGTGCCAGCAGCCCGTCCCGGGACAATGAGCAGTTCTTC. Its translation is CASSPSRDNEQFF.

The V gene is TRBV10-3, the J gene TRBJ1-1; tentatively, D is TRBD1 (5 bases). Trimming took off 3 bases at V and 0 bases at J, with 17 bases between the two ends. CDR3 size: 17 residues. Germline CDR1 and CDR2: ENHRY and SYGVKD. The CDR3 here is CAISDRRGSNLNTEAFF. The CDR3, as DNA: TGTGCCATCAGTGATCGGAGGGGCTCAAACTTGAACACTGAAGCTTTCTTT.

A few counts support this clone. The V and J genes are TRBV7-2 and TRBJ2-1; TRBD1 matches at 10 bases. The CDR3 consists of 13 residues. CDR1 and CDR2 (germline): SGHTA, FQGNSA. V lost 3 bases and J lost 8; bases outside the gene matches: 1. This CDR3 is CASSFGTGDEQFF. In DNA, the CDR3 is TGTGCCAGCAGCTTTGGGACAGGGGATGAGCAGTTCTTC.

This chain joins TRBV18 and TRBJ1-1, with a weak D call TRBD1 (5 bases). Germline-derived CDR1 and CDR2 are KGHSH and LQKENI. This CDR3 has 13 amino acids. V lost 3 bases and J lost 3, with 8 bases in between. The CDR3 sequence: CASSPRRDTEAFF. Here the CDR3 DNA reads TGTGCCAGCTCACCCCGCAGGGACACTGAAGCTTTCTTT.

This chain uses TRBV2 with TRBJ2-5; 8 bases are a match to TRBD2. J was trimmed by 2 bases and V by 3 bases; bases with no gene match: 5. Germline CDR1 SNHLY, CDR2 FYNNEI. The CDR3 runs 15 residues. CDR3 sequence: CASSEGLGGQETQYF. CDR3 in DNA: TGTGCCAGCAGTGAGGGACTAGGAGGGCAAGAGACCCAGTACTTC.

CDR3 sequence (DNA): TGTGCCAGCTCTCTTGGCAGGGCTCAAGAGACCCAGTACTTC. Amino acids: CASSLGRAQETQYF. This rearrangement joins TRBV18 to TRBJ2-5; tentatively, D is TRBD1 (5 bases). V shed 6 bases and J shed 2 bases, with 13 bases lying between them. The CDR3 loop spans 14 amino acids. Germline assignment: CDR1 KGHSH and CDR2 LQKENI.

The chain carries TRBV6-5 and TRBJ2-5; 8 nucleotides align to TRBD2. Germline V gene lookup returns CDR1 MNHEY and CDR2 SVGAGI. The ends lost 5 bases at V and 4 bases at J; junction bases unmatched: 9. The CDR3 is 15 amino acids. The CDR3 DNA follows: TGTGCCAGCAGTCGAGCGGGAGTCGAGGGAGAGACCCAGTACTTC. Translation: CASSRAGVEGETQYF.

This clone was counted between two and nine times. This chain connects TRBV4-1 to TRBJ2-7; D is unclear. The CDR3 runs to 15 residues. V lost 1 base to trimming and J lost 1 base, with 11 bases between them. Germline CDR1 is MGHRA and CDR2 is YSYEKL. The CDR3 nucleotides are TGCGCCAGCAGCCAAGGTTTGGTAACTTCCTACGAGCAGTACTTC. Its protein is CASSQGLVTSYEQYF.

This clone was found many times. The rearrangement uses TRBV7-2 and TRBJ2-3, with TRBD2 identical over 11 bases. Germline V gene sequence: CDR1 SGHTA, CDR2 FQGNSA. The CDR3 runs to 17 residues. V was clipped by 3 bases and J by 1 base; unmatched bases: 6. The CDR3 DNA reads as TGTGCCAGCAGCTTTCTCCCTAGCGGGGGGCGCACAGATACGCAGTATTTT. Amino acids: CASSFLPSGGRTDTQYF.

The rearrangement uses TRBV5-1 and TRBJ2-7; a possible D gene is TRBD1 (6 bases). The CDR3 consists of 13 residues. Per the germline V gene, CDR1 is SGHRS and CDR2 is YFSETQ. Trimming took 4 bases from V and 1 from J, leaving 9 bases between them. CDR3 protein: CASSPGESYEQYF. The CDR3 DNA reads TGCGCCAGCAGCCCAGGGGAATCCTACGAGCAGTACTTC.

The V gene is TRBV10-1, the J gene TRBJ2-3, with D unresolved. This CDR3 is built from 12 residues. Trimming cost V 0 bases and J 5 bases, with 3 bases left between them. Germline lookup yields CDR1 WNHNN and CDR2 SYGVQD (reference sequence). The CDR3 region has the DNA TGCGCCAGCAGTGAGTCGAGAGATACGCAGTATTTT. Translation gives CASSESRDTQYF.

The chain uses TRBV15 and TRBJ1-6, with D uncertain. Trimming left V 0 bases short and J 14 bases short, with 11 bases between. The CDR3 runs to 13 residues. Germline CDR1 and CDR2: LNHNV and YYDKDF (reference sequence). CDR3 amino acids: CATSRDALFALHF. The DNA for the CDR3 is TGTGCCACCAGCAGAGACGCGCTTTTCGCCCTCCACTTT.

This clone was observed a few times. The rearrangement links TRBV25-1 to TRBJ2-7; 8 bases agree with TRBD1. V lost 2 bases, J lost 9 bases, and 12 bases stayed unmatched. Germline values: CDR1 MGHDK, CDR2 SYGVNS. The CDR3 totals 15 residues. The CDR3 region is CASSELTGGQITQYF. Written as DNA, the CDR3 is TGTGCCAGCAGTGAACTCACAGGGGGACAAATCACGCAGTACTTC.

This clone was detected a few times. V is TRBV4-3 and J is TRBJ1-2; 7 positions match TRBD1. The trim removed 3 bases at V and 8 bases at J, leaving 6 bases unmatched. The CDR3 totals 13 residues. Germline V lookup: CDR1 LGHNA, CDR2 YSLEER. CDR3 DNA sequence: TGCGCCAGCAGCCACGTACAGGGGCTCGGCTACACCTTC. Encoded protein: CASSHVQGLGYTF.

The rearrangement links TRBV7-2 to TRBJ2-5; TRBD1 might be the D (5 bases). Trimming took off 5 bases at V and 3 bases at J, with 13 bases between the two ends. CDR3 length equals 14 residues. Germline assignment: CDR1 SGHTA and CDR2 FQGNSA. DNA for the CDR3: TGTGCCAGCAGCCCGAACCAGGGCGAAGAGACCCAGTACTTC. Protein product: CASSPNQGEETQYF.

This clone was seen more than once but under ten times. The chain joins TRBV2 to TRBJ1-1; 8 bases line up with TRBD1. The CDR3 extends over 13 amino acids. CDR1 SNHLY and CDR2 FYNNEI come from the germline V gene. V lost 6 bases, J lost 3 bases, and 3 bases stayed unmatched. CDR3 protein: CASRDREDTEAFF. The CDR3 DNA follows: TGTGCCAGCAGGGACAGGGAGGACACTGAAGCTTTCTTT.

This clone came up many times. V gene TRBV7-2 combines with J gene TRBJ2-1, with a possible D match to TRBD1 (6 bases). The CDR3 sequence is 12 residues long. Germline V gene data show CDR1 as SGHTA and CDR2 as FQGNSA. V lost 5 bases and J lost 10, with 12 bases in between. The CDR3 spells CASSPQGDEQFF. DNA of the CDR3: TGTGCCAGCAGCCCACAGGGAGACGAGCAGTTCTTC.

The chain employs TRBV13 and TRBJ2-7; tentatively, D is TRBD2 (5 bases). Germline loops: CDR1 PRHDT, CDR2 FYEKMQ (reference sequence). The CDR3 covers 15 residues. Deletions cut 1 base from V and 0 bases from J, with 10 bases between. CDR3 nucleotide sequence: TGTGCCAGCAGCTTAGAGACTACCTTCTCCTACGAGCAGTACTTC. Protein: CASSLETTFSYEQYF.

CDR3 amino acids: CASSLTRPLHF. As DNA, the CDR3 is TGTGCCAGCAGTTTAACGAGACCCCTCCACTTT. The rearrangement links TRBV27 to TRBJ1-6; D call uncertain. The CDR3 extends over 11 amino acids. Germline CDR1 reads MNHEY; CDR2 reads SMNVEV (reference sequence). V was clipped by 2 bases and J by 12 bases, with 5 bases between them.

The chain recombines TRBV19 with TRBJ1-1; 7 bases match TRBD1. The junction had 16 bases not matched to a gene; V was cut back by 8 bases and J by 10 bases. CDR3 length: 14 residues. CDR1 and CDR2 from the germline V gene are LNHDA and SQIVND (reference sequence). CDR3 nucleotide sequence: TGTGCCAGTTTGTTAACCGGACAGGAAAAGGTAGCTTTCTTT. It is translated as CASLLTGQEKVAFF. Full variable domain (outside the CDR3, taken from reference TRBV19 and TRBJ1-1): DGGITQSPKYLFRKEGQNVTLSCEQNLNHDAMYWYRQDPGQGLRLIYYSQIVNDFQKGDIAEGYSVSREKKESFPLTVTSAQKNPTAFYLCASLLTGQEKVAFFGQGTRLTVV.

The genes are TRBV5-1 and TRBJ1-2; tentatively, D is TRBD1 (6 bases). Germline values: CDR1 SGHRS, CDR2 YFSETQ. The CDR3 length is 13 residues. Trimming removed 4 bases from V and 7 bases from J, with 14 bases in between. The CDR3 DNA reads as TGCGCCAGCAGCCCGGACAGTCTGCTTGGCTACACCTTC. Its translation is CASSPDSLLGYTF.

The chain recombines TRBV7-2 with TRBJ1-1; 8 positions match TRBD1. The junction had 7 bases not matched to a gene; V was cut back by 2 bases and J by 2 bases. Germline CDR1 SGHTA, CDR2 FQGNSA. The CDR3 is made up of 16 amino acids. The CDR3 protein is CASSLIRTGKNTEAFF. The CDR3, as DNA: TGTGCCAGCAGCTTAATAAGGACAGGGAAAAACACTGAAGCTTTCTTT.